A single sample gave rise to the 28 T cell receptor beta chains below, sequenced in a study of T cell responses to AZD1222 COVID-19 vaccine. The protocol was immunoSEQ multiplex PCR, while the TCRdb copy is restricted to in-frame clones and leaves out a portion. The sample yields more than 95,000 clones, 93% seen once. Sequenced here: peripheral blood, sampled on day 0 of AZD1222 vaccination. These receptors were obtained from an adult in good health.

The chain combines TRBV3-1 (or the pseudogene TRBV3-2) with TRBJ2-7; TRBD2 agrees at 11 bases. With 9 bases clipped from V and 0 bases from J, the junction kept 1 base outside the gene matches. Germline V gene sequence: CDR1 LGHDT, CDR2 YNNKEL (reference sequence). The CDR3 is 13 amino acids. In nucleotides, the CDR3 is TGTGCCAGTAGCGGGAGGGACTCCTACGAGCAGTACTTC. It specifies CASSGRDSYEQYF.

J is TRBJ1-2 and V is TRBV11-3, with TRBD1 as a possible D gene (6 bases). V lost 6 bases to trimming and J lost 12 bases, with 20 bases between them. This CDR3 has 13 residues. The germline V gene encodes CDR1 SGHNT and CDR2 YENEEA. The CDR3 protein is CASSTTGRSGNTF. The CDR3 bases are TGTGCCAGCAGTACAACAGGGAGGAGTGGTAACACCTTC.

The chain carries TRBV9 and TRBJ1-2; no reliable D call. The CDR3 has 15 residues. V lost 0 bases, J lost 4 bases, and 13 bases lay in between. Germline V CDR1 and CDR2: SGDLS, YYNGEE. The CDR3 loop reads CASSVGADLGYGYTF. The CDR3, as DNA: TGTGCCAGCAGCGTAGGGGCGGATCTTGGCTATGGCTACACCTTC.

The chain recombines TRBV19 with TRBJ2-7, with 9 nucleotides matching TRBD2. The CDR3 extends over 13 amino acids. Trimming removed 9 bases from V and 1 base from J; junction bases left unmatched: 4. Germline CDR1 and CDR2: LNHDA and SQIVND (reference sequence). As DNA, the CDR3 is TGTGCCAGCCAGCTAGCGGGGTCCTACGAGCAGTACTTC. Protein sequence: CASQLAGSYEQYF.

The chain couples TRBV13 to TRBJ2-7, with 11 bases that match TRBD2. V shed 0 bases, J shed 12 bases, and the junction held 4 bases outside the gene matches. Germline values: CDR1 PRHDT, CDR2 FYEKMQ (reference sequence). The CDR3 loop spans 13 amino acids. The CDR3 sequence is CASSLGPSGRRYF. CDR3 DNA sequence: TGTGCCAGCAGCTTAGGTCCTAGCGGGAGGAGGTACTTC.

V gene TRBV5-1 combines with J gene TRBJ2-5; 9 bases map to TRBD1. The CDR3 totals 15 residues. Germline V lookup: CDR1 SGHRS, CDR2 YFSETQ. With V trimmed by 4 bases and J by 5 bases, 9 bases remained unmatched. CDR3: CASSTGTGYGETQYF. Written as DNA, the CDR3 is TGCGCCAGCAGCACCGGGACAGGGTATGGGGAGACCCAGTACTTC.

This chain joins TRBV7-9 and TRBJ1-4, with 9 bases fitting TRBD1. The CDR3 covers 16 residues. Trimming removed 5 bases from V and 6 bases from J; junction bases left unmatched: 10. Germline-derived CDR1 and CDR2 are SEHNR and FQNEAQ (reference sequence). This CDR3 is CASSILPGQGDEKLFF. The CDR3 DNA reads TGTGCCAGCAGCATTTTACCGGGACAGGGAGATGAAAAACTGTTTTTT.

This clone has just a few counts. This sample includes further DNA sequences coding for the same CDR3. The J gene is TRBJ2-2, the V gene TRBV3-1 (or the pseudogene TRBV3-2), with D hard to call. The CDR3 covers 13 residues. The V end was cut by 1 base, the J end by 5 bases, with 5 bases between. Germline V lookup: CDR1 LGHDT, CDR2 YNNKEL (reference sequence). CDR3 sequence reads: CASSQGRTGELFF. The CDR3 DNA follows: TGTGCCAGCAGCCAAGGAAGGACCGGGGAGCTGTTTTTT.

The chain combines TRBV21-1 with TRBJ1-1. TRBV21-1 is listed as a pseudogene. CDR3 length: 17 residues. The CDR3 is CASSALMGPGLNTEAFF. The CDR3 DNA reads TGTGCCAGCAGCGCCCTAATGGGGCCGGGGTTGAACACTGAAGCTTTCTTT.

The V and J genes are TRBV5-8 and TRBJ1-2; 9 bases fit TRBD1. Germline lookup yields CDR1 SGHTS and CDR2 YDEGEE. Trimming took 3 bases from V and 3 from J; bases not matched to a gene: 6. The CDR3 extends over 15 amino acids. The CDR3 bases are TGTGCCAGCAGCTCCTACAGGGGGCAGTACTATGGCTACACCTTC. Residues: CASSSYRGQYYGYTF. Drawing the rest from reference TRBV5-8 and TRBJ1-2, the complete variable domain is EAGVTQSPTHLIKTRGQQATLRCSPISGHTSVYWYQQALGLGLQFLLWYDEGEERNRGNFPPRFSGRQFPNYSSELNVNALELEDSALYLCASSSYRGQYYGYTFGSGTRLTVV.

This chain links TRBV4-3 with TRBJ1-1, with D tentatively TRBD1 (5 bases). This CDR3 is 15 amino acids long. Trimming cost V 1 base and J 1 base, with 10 bases left between them. Germline CDR1 LGHNA, CDR2 YSLEER. The CDR3 DNA reads TGCGCCAGCAGCCAAGGGGACTCCGGGAACACTGAAGCTTTCTTT. Protein product: CASSQGDSGNTEAFF.

V is TRBV6-2 or TRBV6-3 and J is TRBJ2-1, with 7 bases aligning to TRBD2. Looked up from germline, CDR1 is MNHEY and CDR2 is SVGEGT. The CDR3 runs 16 residues. J gave up 1 base and V 4 bases, and 7 bases lay outside the gene matches. CDR3: CASSLVAGPSYNEQFF. As DNA, the CDR3 is TGTGCCAGCAGTTTAGTAGCGGGTCCATCCTACAATGAGCAGTTCTTC.

The V call is TRBV19, the J call TRBJ2-6, with 12 bases fitting TRBD1. The junction had 5 bases not matched to a gene; V was cut back by 2 bases and J by 0 bases. CDR1 is LNHDA and CDR2 is SQIVND in the germline V gene (reference sequence). The CDR3 covers 19 residues. The CDR3 coding sequence is TGTGCCAGTAGTATACGGGACAGGGGGCGAACCTCTGGGGCCAACGTCCTGACTTTC. This codes for CASSIRDRGRTSGANVLTF.

This clone has just a few counts. The chain is built from TRBV5-1 and TRBJ2-7; TRBD2 matches at 8 bases. Germline values: CDR1 SGHRS, CDR2 YFSETQ. V dropped 4 bases and J dropped 3; count of bases not matched to a gene: 6. The CDR3 runs to 14 residues. As DNA, the CDR3 is TGCGCCAGCAGCGACTTGACTAGCGACTACGAGCAGTACTTC. Its translation is CASSDLTSDYEQYF.

The chain combines TRBV28 with TRBJ1-5; no reliable D call. The CDR3 sequence is 15 residues long. V was pared by 8 bases and J by 2 bases, with 16 bases between. CDR1 and CDR2 from the germline V gene are MDHEN and SYDVKM. The CDR3 DNA is TGTGCCAGCTATTACCCGGGGTTGGGCAATCAGCCCCAGCATTTT. It is translated as CASYYPGLGNQPQHF.

J is TRBJ1-4 and V is TRBV6-5; no reliable D call. The V and J ends lost 6 bases and 0 bases respectively, with 11 bases between them. This CDR3 comprises 15 residues. Germline V gene lookup returns CDR1 MNHEY and CDR2 SVGAGI. CDR3 sequence reads: CASRAWGATNEKLFF. The CDR3 nucleotides read TGTGCCAGCAGGGCCTGGGGAGCAACTAATGAAAAACTGTTTTTT.

The V call is TRBV7-9, the J call TRBJ1-1; no firm D call. The CDR3 totals 12 residues. V was cut by 4 bases and J by 11 bases, with 14 bases left in between. The germline V gene has CDR1 SEHNR and CDR2 FQNEAQ (reference sequence). In DNA, the CDR3 is TGTGCCAGCAGCTCAAATTTCGCGGGGGCTTTCTTT. Translating it yields CASSSNFAGAFF.

This clone was seen only once. This sequence joins TRBV5-1 and TRBJ2-1; 8 nucleotides match TRBD1. Germline CDR1 reads SGHRS; CDR2 reads YFSETQ. The ends lost 1 base at V and 6 bases at J; junction bases unmatched: 6. There are 15 residues in the CDR3. CDR3 sequence: CASSLLQGAGNEQFF. The CDR3 DNA reads TGCGCCAGCAGCTTGTTGCAGGGGGCGGGCAATGAGCAGTTCTTC.

The V and J genes are TRBV2 and TRBJ1-5; D is uncertain. Germline CDR1 reads SNHLY; CDR2 reads FYNNEI. Trimming pared 4 bases from V and 0 bases from J, leaving 4 bases between. The CDR3 totals 13 residues. The CDR3 sequence is CASSVDSNQPQHF. CDR3 nucleotide sequence: TGTGCCAGCAGTGTGGATAGCAATCAGCCCCAGCATTTT.

V and J are TRBV6-6 and TRBJ1-1; D gene uncertain. The V and J ends lost 4 bases and 0 bases respectively, with 12 bases between them. The CDR3 runs 15 residues. Germline V lookup: CDR1 MNHNY, CDR2 SVGAGI (reference sequence). CDR3 protein: CASSSLGSVNTEAFF. CDR3 nucleotides: TGTGCCAGCAGTTCGTTGGGGTCTGTGAACACTGAAGCTTTCTTT.

The rearrangement uses TRBV2 and TRBJ1-5; D is ambiguous. Between the trimmed V and J ends, which lost 6 bases and 3 bases, there was a span of 15 bases. This CDR3 region has 15 residues. Germline V gene sequence: CDR1 SNHLY, CDR2 FYNNEI. In DNA, the CDR3 is TGTGCCAGCAGGCTTGGGGATACCAACAATCAGCCCCAGCATTTT. Translating gives CASRLGDTNNQPQHF.

This sequence joins TRBV7-3 and TRBJ1-4, with TRBD1 matching over 7 bases. Looked up from germline, CDR1 is SGHTA and CDR2 is FQGTGA. The CDR3 length is 15 residues. Unmatched junction bases numbered 3, after V lost 5 bases and J lost 0 bases. The CDR3 sequence is CASSLTGATNEKLFF. CDR3 coding DNA: TGTGCCAGCAGCCTCACAGGGGCAACTAATGAAAAACTGTTTTTT.

The chain joins TRBV10-3 to TRBJ1-3, with D hard to call. In germline, CDR1 is ENHRY, CDR2 SYGVKD. The ends were cut back, 8 bases at V and 0 bases at J, with 11 bases in the middle. CDR3 length: 14 residues. This chain's CDR3 is CAIRAVLSGNTIYF. In nucleotides, the CDR3 is TGTGCCATCCGGGCAGTCCTCTCTGGAAACACCATATATTTT.

The chain is built from TRBV16 and TRBJ2-1; 12 bases fit TRBD2. Losses at the gene ends were 4 bases for V and 5 bases for J; bases not matched to a gene: 3. CDR3 length: 15 amino acids. CDR1 and CDR2 (germline): KGHSY, FQNENV. The CDR3 is CASSPRLAGDNEQFF. The CDR3 nucleotides read TGTGCCAGCAGCCCCCGACTAGCGGGGGACAATGAGCAGTTCTTC.

The gene calls are TRBV2 and TRBJ1-5; maybe TRBD1 (5 bases). Per germline, CDR1 SNHLY and CDR2 FYNNEI. This CDR3 contains 15 residues. V lost 6 bases, J lost 0 bases, and 12 bases lay in between. The CDR3 nucleotides read TGTGCCAGCAGGAACAGGAGCTATAGCAATCAGCCCCAGCATTTT. Translated, it gives CASRNRSYSNQPQHF. The variable domain in full, with the rest retrieved from reference TRBV2 and TRBJ1-5, is EPEVTQTPSHQVTQMGQEVILRCVPISNHLYFYWYRQILGQKVEFLVSFYNNEISEKSEIFDDQFSVERPDGSNFTLKIRSTKLEDSAMYFCASRNRSYSNQPQHFGDGTRLSIL.

V and J are TRBV14 and TRBJ1-1, with a weak D call TRBD1 (6 bases). CDR1 and CDR2 from the germline V gene are SGHDN and FVKESK. V gave up 2 bases and J gave up 3 bases, with 19 bases separating them. There are 17 residues in the CDR3. The CDR3 loop reads CASSQWGGGMGHTEAFF. Written as DNA, the CDR3 is TGTGCCAGCAGCCAATGGGGGGGCGGCATGGGTCACACTGAAGCTTTCTTT.

The chain carries TRBV2 and TRBJ2-5, with unresolved D. The CDR3 extends over 15 amino acids. V was pared by 2 bases and J by 1 base, with 11 bases between. Germline V gene sequence: CDR1 SNHLY, CDR2 FYNNEI. CDR3 region: CASSEYRGIQETQYF. The CDR3 nucleotides are TGTGCCAGCAGTGAATATCGTGGGATCCAAGAGACCCAGTACTTC.

The V gene is TRBV19, the J gene TRBJ1-2; 9 nucleotides match TRBD1. From germline, CDR1 is LNHDA and CDR2 SQIVND (reference sequence). V shed 5 bases, J shed 3 bases, and the junction held 7 bases outside the gene matches. This CDR3 is 15 amino acids long. The CDR3 is CASSAPDRGHYGYTF. The CDR3 DNA reads TGTGCCAGTAGTGCTCCGGACAGGGGACACTATGGCTACACCTTC.